A selection of T cell receptor beta chains follows, all from one sample in a study of shared clonotypes between healthy human individuals. Sequenced by immunoSEQ multiplex PCR; TCRdb stores in-frame clones only, minus some. The table lists approximately 740,000 clones, around 72% of them singletons, with about 1.7% in the top ten. The sequencing input was memory CD4+ T cells sorted from blood. The origin of the receptors is a woman between 25 and 40 years old in good health. Each CDR3 is given with its conserved first and last residue. A D gene is named only where the DNA matches it firmly. Clone size is not always given. Where it is, it says once, few, many or a class for expanded clones.

v_gene,d_gene,j_gene,abundance,CDR3nt,CDR3aa
TRBV7-2,.,TRBJ1-2,.,TGTGCCAGCAGCTTAGACGGGTTGGGTGGCTACACCTTC,CASSLDGLGGYTF
TRBV6-5,.,TRBJ2-3,.,TGTGCCAGCAGTTACTCGATCGGCACAGATACGCAGTATTTT,CASSYSIGTDTQYF
TRBV7-3,TRBD1,TRBJ2-1,.,TGTGCCAGCAGCTTAGATTCCGGGACAGGGGGCTACAATGAGCAGTTCTTC,CASSLDSGTGGYNEQFF
TRBV18,.,TRBJ1-4,.,TGTGCCAGCTCACCAAGGCAAGGACAGATTGCAACTAATGAAAAACTGTTTTTT,CASSPRQGQIATNEKLFF
TRBV7-2,.,TRBJ2-7,.,TGTGCCAGCAGCCAATCCTGGGAAGACGAGCAGTACTTC,CASSQSWEDEQYF
TRBV5-1,.,TRBJ2-1,many,TGCGCCAGCAGCGCGCGGGGTAGCGGAACCTACAATGAGCAGTTCTTC,CASSARGSGTYNEQFF
TRBV19,.,TRBJ2-5,.,TGTGCCAGTAGTATGAGGTTCGCGCGAGAGACCCAGTACTTC,CASSMRFARETQYF
TRBV13,TRBD2,TRBJ2-1,.,TGTGCCAGCAGAGCCCTTCTAGCGGGAAATGAGCAGTTCTTC,CASRALLAGNEQFF
TRBV9,.,TRBJ2-4,.,TGTGCCAGCAGCGCCACGGTGACTATAGCCAAAAACATTCAGTACTTC,CASSATVTIAKNIQYF
TRBV19,TRBD1,TRBJ1-1,.,TGTGCCAGTAGAATCGGACAGGCGGTGAACACTGAAGCTTTCTTT,CASRIGQAVNTEAFF
TRBV14,.,TRBJ2-5,.,TGTGCCAGCAGCCACGCCGAGGGAGTGGGATTTGAGACCCAGTACTTC,CASSHAEGVGFETQYF
TRBV28,.,TRBJ1-4,.,TGTGCCAGCAACCCCACAGGGATAGGGGAAAAACTGTTTTTT,CASNPTGIGEKLFF
TRBV28,TRBD1,TRBJ1-1,.,TGTGCCAGCAGCAGAGGACAGGGTAGTGGTGAAGCTTTCTTT,CASSRGQGSGEAFF
TRBV19,TRBD1,TRBJ1-6,.,TGTGCCAGTAGTGCGACAGGGGAAGTATCACCCCTCCACTTT,CASSATGEVSPLHF
TRBV5-6,.,TRBJ2-6,.,TGTGCCAGCAGTTCCCTCGACAGAGTCGCCAACGTCCTGACTTTC,CASSSLDRVANVLTF
TRBV29-1,.,TRBJ1-4,few,TGCAGCGTTGCCGGTGGGGGAAATGAAAAACTGTTTTTT,CSVAGGGNEKLFF
TRBV6-5,.,TRBJ2-1,.,TGTGCCAGCAGGCAGGAGGGTAGCTCCTACAATGAGCAGTTCTTC,CASRQEGSSYNEQFF
TRBV5-4,.,TRBJ2-3,few,TGTGCCAGCAGCTTGTATGCCACAGATACGCAGTATTTT,CASSLYATDTQYF
TRBV5-1,.,TRBJ2-3,many,TGCGCCACCGGCTCAGGGGATGCTAGCACAGATACGCAGTATTTT,CATGSGDASTDTQYF
TRBV5-1,.,TRBJ1-4,once,TGCGCCAGCAGCTTTACGGGGGAGGGTAATGAAAAACTGTTTTTT,CASSFTGEGNEKLFF
TRBV4-1,TRBD1,TRBJ2-6,.,TGCGCCAGCAGCCAACCCCGGGACAGAGACTCTGGGGCCAACGTCCTGACTTTC,CASSQPRDRDSGANVLTF
TRBV11-1,.,TRBJ2-7,few,TGTGCCAGCAGCTTACCCCAGGGCAGGGTGAACGAGCAGTACTTC,CASSLPQGRVNEQYF
TRBV7-7,.,TRBJ2-3,.,TGTGCCAGCAGCTTAGGTCCGGGGGCAGATACGCAGTATTTT,CASSLGPGADTQYF
TRBV9,.,TRBJ1-1,.,TGTGCCAGCAGCGCCAAGAACACTGAAGCTTTCTTT,CASSAKNTEAFF
TRBV2,TRBD1,TRBJ1-5,few,TGTGCCAGCAGGCAAGGGGACAGTCGCAATCAGCCCCAGCATTTT,CASRQGDSRNQPQHF
TRBV14,.,TRBJ2-3,.,TGTGCCAGCAGCCCCGGAGGAGATACGCAGTATTTT,CASSPGGDTQYF
TRBV29-1,.,TRBJ1-2,.,TGCAGCGTTGGTCGGCAGGGCGGCTACACCTTC,CSVGRQGGYTF
TRBV10-1,.,TRBJ1-1,.,TGCGCCAGCAGTGAGTCGCTAGGAAACACTGAAGCTTTCTTT,CASSESLGNTEAFF
TRBV4-1,TRBD2,TRBJ2-7,.,TGCGCCAGCAGCCAAGATACGGGAGGGCCGGGCGAGCAGTACTTC,CASSQDTGGPGEQYF
TRBV28,.,TRBJ1-5,.,TGTGCCAGCAGTTTATCTATAGGGGATCAGCCCCAGCATTTT,CASSLSIGDQPQHF
TRBV4-2,TRBD1,TRBJ1-5,.,TGTGCCAGCAGCCAGGAACAGGGGGGGAGCAATCAGCCCCAGCATTTT,CASSQEQGGSNQPQHF
TRBV28,TRBD2,TRBJ2-5,.,TGTGCCAGCAGTTTACCGGCCGGGGGAGGGGAGACCCAGTACTTC,CASSLPAGGGETQYF
TRBV14,.,TRBJ2-7,once,TGTGCCAGCAGTGTCTACACCGGGAGTAGGAACGAGCAGTACTTC,CASSVYTGSRNEQYF
TRBV7-4,TRBD2,TRBJ2-7,.,TGTGCCAGCAGCTTAGGGCCCCTCCAAAAGCGGGAGAGCAACGAGCAGTACTTC,CASSLGPLQKRESNEQYF
TRBV27,TRBD1,TRBJ2-7,.,TGTGCCAGCAGTTTGAGAGGACAGGGGGCTTCCTACGAGCAGTACTTC,CASSLRGQGASYEQYF
TRBV5-1,TRBD1,TRBJ1-4,.,TGCGCCAGCAGCTTAACAGGGGCTAGGGATGAAAAACTGTTTTTT,CASSLTGARDEKLFF
TRBV27,TRBD2,TRBJ2-7,few,TGTGCCAGCAGTTCCCCAGCCCCCGGGGAGGGGCGCAGAGAGCAGTACTTC,CASSSPAPGEGRREQYF
TRBV6-5,.,TRBJ2-7,few,TGTGCCAGCAGTCCCAACGGGGCGGACTACGAGCAGTACTTC,CASSPNGADYEQYF
TRBV28,TRBD1,TRBJ1-5,once,TGTGCCAGCAGTACGGGACAGGGGTTTCAGCCCCAGCATTTT,CASSTGQGFQPQHF
TRBV6-5,TRBD1,TRBJ2-1,.,TGTGCCAGCAGCAACCCCAGGGGGCGCGATGAGCAGTTCTTC,CASSNPRGRDEQFF
TRBV9,.,TRBJ2-1,.,TGTGCCAGCCTACAGACCGGGACCCTCTACAATGAGCAGTTCTTC,CASLQTGTLYNEQFF
TRBV18,TRBD1,TRBJ1-2,.,TGTGCCAGCTCGAAGGACAGGGGAGGCTATGGCTACACCTTC,CASSKDRGGYGYTF
TRBV6-6,TRBD2,TRBJ2-2,.,TGTGCCAGCAGTGTACCTAGCGGGACAAACACCGGGGAGCTGTTTTTT,CASSVPSGTNTGELFF
TRBV18,.,TRBJ2-3,.,TGTGCCAGCTCACCACAGAGGGACAAACGCACAGATACGCAGTATTTT,CASSPQRDKRTDTQYF
TRBV11-2,.,TRBJ2-2,.,TGTGCCAGCAGCTTACAGGTTGGAGCCGGGGAGCTGTTTTTT,CASSLQVGAGELFF
TRBV9,.,TRBJ2-7,.,TGTGCCAGCAGCTCGAACTCGGGAACTTCCTACGAGCAGTACTTC,CASSSNSGTSYEQYF
TRBV11-2,TRBD1,TRBJ1-1,.,TGTGCCAGCAGCTTGGACAGGGGGCTCGGTAATGAGGCTTTCTTT,CASSLDRGLGNEAFF
TRBV10-3,.,TRBJ2-1,.,TGTGCCATCAGTGATGACTTAGGGCTGACGGGCAATGAGCAGTTCTTC,CAISDDLGLTGNEQFF
TRBV11-3,TRBD2,TRBJ2-2,.,TGTGCCAGCAGCATTGGACTAGCGGGAGGGGTCACCGGGGAGCTGTTTTTT,CASSIGLAGGVTGELFF
TRBV9,.,TRBJ2-7,many,TGTGCCAGCAGCGTAGGGCTTAACTCCTACGAGCAGTACTTC,CASSVGLNSYEQYF
TRBV2,.,TRBJ2-5,.,TGTGCCAGCAGTGCCCGTGTGGAGACCCAGTACTTC,CASSARVETQYF